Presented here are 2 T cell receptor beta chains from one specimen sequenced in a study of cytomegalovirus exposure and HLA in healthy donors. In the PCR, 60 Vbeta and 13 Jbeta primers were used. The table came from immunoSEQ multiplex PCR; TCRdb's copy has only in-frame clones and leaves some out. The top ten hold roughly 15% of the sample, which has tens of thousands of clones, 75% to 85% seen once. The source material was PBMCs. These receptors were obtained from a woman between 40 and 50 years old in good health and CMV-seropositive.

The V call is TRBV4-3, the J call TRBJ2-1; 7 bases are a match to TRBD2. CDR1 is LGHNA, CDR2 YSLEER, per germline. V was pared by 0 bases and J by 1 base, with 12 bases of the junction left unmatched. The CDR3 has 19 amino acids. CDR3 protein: CASSQDLGGRLGSYNEQFF. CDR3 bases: TGCGCCAGCAGCCAAGATCTGGGAGGGAGACTAGGGTCCTACAATGAGCAGTTCTTC.

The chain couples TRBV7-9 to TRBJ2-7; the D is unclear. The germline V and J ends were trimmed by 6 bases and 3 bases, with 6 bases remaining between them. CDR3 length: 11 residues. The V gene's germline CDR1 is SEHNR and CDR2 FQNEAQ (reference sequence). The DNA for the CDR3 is TGTGCCAGCAGTTTTCTCTACGAGCAGTACTTC. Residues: CASSFLYEQYF.